Sequencing of this T cell receptor (beta chain) was carried out in a study of T-cell reconstitution after alpha-beta-depleted transplantation in children. Unique molecular identifiers were used in preparing the TCRbeta library. TCRdb called the PCR reads again in MiXCR, with one record for every CDR3 protein. The table shows approximately 590,000 distinct CDR3 sequences, with 10% occurring only once. This clonotype has only a few counts. The germline V gene has CDR1 MNHEY and CDR2 SVGEGT. CDR3 length: 16 residues. V shed 0 bases, J shed 1 base, and the junction held 5 bases outside the gene matches. Sequenced material: PBMCs from the stem cell graft donor, taken from the stem cell graft. This sequence joins TRBV6-2 or TRBV6-3 and TRBJ1-1; 7 bases fit TRBD1. This receptor was obtained from a human donor who donated a stem cell graft to a child with acute myeloid leukemia. The CDR3 coding sequence is TGTGCCAGCAGTTACTCGAGGGACAGATGGAACACTGAAGCTTTCTTT. Translation gives CASSYSRDRWNTEAFF.